This entry lists 24 T cell receptor beta chains sequenced from one sample in a study of blood T cell repertoires in COVID-19. TCRdb keeps only in-frame clones here, not all; method: immunoSEQ multiplex PCR. Of a few hundred thousand clones listed, approximately 90% are singletons. Sequencing used peripheral blood. Source of these receptors: a woman in her 50s with COVID-19, enrolled during active disease.

This rearrangement joins TRBV6-5 to TRBJ2-2; no clear D gene. The ends were cut back, 3 bases at V and 0 bases at J, with 5 bases in the middle. The CDR3 has 14 residues. Germline assignment: CDR1 MNHEY and CDR2 SVGAGI. CDR3 in amino acids: CASSYRSNTGELFF. The CDR3, as DNA: TGTGCCAGCAGTTATCGTTCGAACACCGGGGAGCTGTTTTTT.

This clone was picked up one time. Other DNA sequences in this sample translate to the same CDR3. The gene calls are TRBV18 and TRBJ1-3; D is unresolved. The CDR3 consists of 14 residues. Trimming stripped 4 bases from V and 0 bases from J, with 7 bases between. The germline gives CDR1 KGHSH, CDR2 LQKENI. The CDR3 reads CASSRGSSGNTIYF. The CDR3 DNA reads TGTGCCAGCTCACGAGGCAGCTCTGGAAACACCATATATTTT.

The V gene is TRBV18, the J gene TRBJ2-7, with 10 positions matching TRBD2. Germline loops: CDR1 KGHSH, CDR2 LQKENI. V trimming: 2 bases; J trimming: 4 bases; junction bases outside the gene matches: 5. The CDR3 is 15 residues long. CDR3 bases: TGTGCCAGCTCACCATATGGACTAGCGGTTTACGAGCAGTACTTC. It codes for CASSPYGLAVYEQYF.

The V and J genes are TRBV5-6 and TRBJ2-3; 8 bases align to TRBD1. This CDR3 is built from 15 residues. CDR1 and CDR2 from the germline V gene are SGHDT and YYEEEE. V trimming: 4 bases; J trimming: 3 bases; junction bases outside the gene matches: 7. CDR3 amino acids: CASSVTGGKTDTQYF. The DNA of the CDR3 is TGTGCCAGCAGCGTAACAGGGGGTAAAACAGATACGCAGTATTTT. Full variable domain (outside the CDR3, taken from reference TRBV5-6 and TRBJ2-3): DAGVTQSPTHLIKTRGQQVTLRCSPKSGHDTVSWYQQALGQGPQFIFQYYEEEERQRGNFPDRFSGHQFPNYSSELNVNALLLGDSALYLCASSVTGGKTDTQYFGPGTRLTVL.

This clone was seen a handful of times. The V call is TRBV28, the J call TRBJ1-2, with a tentative D call TRBD1 (5 bases). CDR1 MDHEN and CDR2 SYDVKM come from the germline V gene. The ends were cut back, 5 bases at V and 9 bases at J, with 19 bases in the middle. There are 14 residues in the CDR3. The CDR3 DNA reads as TGTGCCAGCAGTGCAGGGTTTGGTTTGAAAAGCTACACCTTC. Translation gives CASSAGFGLKSYTF.

The chain has TRBV5-6 and TRBJ1-1; possibly TRBD1 for D (5 bases). The CDR3 runs 14 residues. Germline loops: CDR1 SGHDT, CDR2 YYEEEE. With 0 bases removed from V and 6 bases from J, the gap between germline ends came to 12 bases. The CDR3 is CASSLVRVRPEAFF. CDR3 in DNA: TGTGCCAGCAGCTTGGTCAGGGTTCGACCTGAAGCTTTCTTT. Filled out from reference TRBV5-6 and TRBJ1-1, the complete variable domain reads DAGVTQSPTHLIKTRGQQVTLRCSPKSGHDTVSWYQQALGQGPQFIFQYYEEEERQRGNFPDRFSGHQFPNYSSELNVNALLLGDSALYLCASSLVRVRPEAFFGQGTRLTVV.

This clone was recorded only once. The genes are TRBV4-2 and TRBJ1-2; D uncertain. The CDR3 covers 15 residues. The germline V and J ends were trimmed by 0 bases and 8 bases, with 16 bases remaining between them. CDR1 and CDR2 (germline): LGHNA, YNFKEQ. The CDR3 reads CASSQDDGRAEGYTF. The CDR3 bases are TGTGCCAGCAGCCAAGATGACGGCCGAGCGGAGGGCTACACCTTC.

The chain links TRBV18 to TRBJ2-7; D gene ambiguous. CDR3 length equals 14 residues. Per the germline V gene, CDR1 is KGHSH and CDR2 is LQKENI. V was clipped by 3 bases and J by 2 bases, with 11 bases between them. The CDR3 DNA follows: TGTGCCAGCTCACCCGTCGCAGGAACCTACGAGCAGTACTTC. Encoded protein: CASSPVAGTYEQYF. The variable domain in full, with the rest retrieved from reference TRBV18 and TRBJ2-7, is NAGVMQNPRHLVRRRGQEARLRCSPMKGHSHVYWYRQLPEEGLKFMVYLQKENIIDESGMPKERFSAEFPKEGPSILRIQQVVRGDSAAYFCASSPVAGTYEQYFGPGTRLTVT.

The chain has TRBV2 and TRBJ1-5, with D tentatively TRBD1 (6 bases). Trimming left V 6 bases short and J 7 bases short, with 13 bases between. The CDR3 has 13 residues. Germline V gene sequence: CDR1 SNHLY, CDR2 FYNNEI. The CDR3 DNA follows: TGTGCCAGCAGCGTCGGACAGACCCAGCCCCAGCATTTT. Its translation is CASSVGQTQPQHF.

This chain connects TRBV27 to TRBJ1-1; weak D call: TRBD1 (6 bases). The CDR3 totals 13 residues. V lost 3 bases, J lost 4 bases, and 9 bases lay in between. Germline V gene data show CDR1 as MNHEY and CDR2 as SMNVEV (reference sequence). CDR3 residues: CASSLDRFTEAFF. In DNA, the CDR3 is TGTGCCAGCAGTTTGGACAGATTCACTGAAGCTTTCTTT.

In its sample, this clone was seen once. V gene TRBV7-8 combines with J gene TRBJ2-5; TRBD2 might be the D (6 bases). The length of the CDR3 is 12 residues. Trimming cost V 6 bases and J 7 bases, with 12 bases left between them. Germline V gives CDR1 SGHVS, CDR2 FQNEAQ. Here the CDR3 DNA reads TGTGCCAGCAGGGCGTTGGAGGGGACCCAGTACTTC. This translates into CASRALEGTQYF.

The J gene is TRBJ1-5, the V gene TRBV5-8, with TRBD1 matching 7 bases. With V trimmed by 4 bases and J by 1 base, 11 bases remained unmatched. The V gene's germline CDR1 is SGHTS and CDR2 YDEGEE. This CDR3 is 17 amino acids long. Here the CDR3 reads CASSRFDRVRSNQPQHF. In nucleotides, the CDR3 is TGTGCCAGCAGCCGATTCGACAGGGTCCGAAGCAATCAGCCCCAGCATTTT.

This chain uses TRBV28 with TRBJ2-5; D remains ambiguous. The V and J ends lost 3 bases and 1 base respectively, with 3 bases between them. The V gene's germline CDR1 is MDHEN and CDR2 SYDVKM. This CDR3 has 12 residues. The DNA for the CDR3 is TGTGCCAGCAGTTTCGGCCAAGAGACCCAGTACTTC. This gives the protein CASSFGQETQYF.

The chain combines TRBV9 with TRBJ1-6; TRBD1 might be the D (6 bases). Germline V lookup: CDR1 SGDLS, CDR2 YYNGEE. The CDR3 totals 17 residues. Trimming pared 0 bases from V and 0 bases from J, leaving 10 bases between. The CDR3 sequence is CASSVAGAHSYNSPLHF. The CDR3 DNA sequence: TGTGCCAGCAGCGTAGCAGGGGCCCACTCCTATAATTCACCCCTCCACTTT.

This chain links TRBV5-1 with TRBJ2-3; D may be TRBD1 (6 bases). This CDR3 comprises 15 residues. Germline CDR1 is SGHRS and CDR2 is YFSETQ. V lost 4 bases to trimming and J lost 3 bases, with 15 bases between them. DNA for the CDR3: TGCGCCAGCAGCCGAACCCGCACAGGGACAGATACGCAGTATTTT. It codes for CASSRTRTGTDTQYF.

V gene TRBV5-1 combines with J gene TRBJ2-1, with TRBD2 identical over 9 bases. Germline V gene data show CDR1 as SGHRS and CDR2 as YFSETQ. V dropped 0 bases and J dropped 10; count of bases not matched to a gene: 2. The CDR3 length is 13 residues. The CDR3 region is CASSLGLAAEQFF. CDR3 nucleotide sequence: TGCGCCAGCAGCTTGGGACTAGCGGCAGAGCAGTTCTTC.

This clone has only a few counts. This CDR3 is also generated by other DNA sequences in the sample. V usage is TRBV4-1 and J usage is TRBJ1-5; possible D gene TRBD1, 6 bases. Trimming removed 3 bases at V and 3 bases at J, with 12 bases between. In germline, CDR1 is MGHRA, CDR2 YSYEKL. This CDR3 has 15 residues. As DNA, the CDR3 is TGCGCCAGCAGCCAGGTACAGGGTCCCAATCAGCCCCAGCATTTT. Encoded protein: CASSQVQGPNQPQHF.

The rearrangement links TRBV27 to TRBJ2-5; TRBD1 is a possible D gene (6 bases). Germline CDR1 is MNHEY and CDR2 is SMNVEV (reference sequence). The length of the CDR3 is 14 residues. Deletions cut 5 bases from V and 0 bases from J, with 10 bases between. The CDR3 DNA reads TGTGCCAGCAGTCCTACAGGGTACCAAGAGACCCAGTACTTC. Amino acid sequence: CASSPTGYQETQYF.

This rearrangement joins TRBV11-1 to TRBJ2-7; perhaps TRBD1 as D (6 bases). CDR1 and CDR2 from the germline V gene are SGHAT and FQDESV (reference sequence). Trimming removed 5 bases at V and 3 bases at J, with 17 bases between. This CDR3 has 15 residues. CDR3 loop: CASSPGAKPIYEQYF. CDR3 DNA: TGTGCCAGCAGCCCAGGGGCCAAGCCGATCTACGAGCAGTACTTC.

This chain uses TRBV5-6 with TRBJ1-1; no clear D gene. Germline values: CDR1 SGHDT, CDR2 YYEEEE. The CDR3 has 13 residues. V lost 4 bases and J 1 base, leaving 8 bases between the germline ends. CDR3 in amino acids: CASSLTPNTEAFF. DNA for the CDR3: TGTGCCAGCAGCCTCACACCGAACACTGAAGCTTTCTTT.

V and J are TRBV24-1 and TRBJ1-6, with 7 bases matching TRBD1. With 4 bases clipped from V and 7 bases from J, the junction kept 9 bases outside the gene matches. This CDR3 contains 16 residues. The germline V gene encodes CDR1 KGHDR and CDR2 SFDVKD. CDR3 region: CATSDPRQGGNSPLHF. The CDR3 nucleotides read TGTGCCACCAGTGACCCGCGACAGGGAGGCAATTCACCCCTCCACTTT.

This chain joins TRBV4-1 and TRBJ1-2; TRBD1 matches 8 bases. The V and J ends lost 1 base and 1 base, in that order; junction bases with no gene match: 8. CDR3 length: 17 amino acids. Germline V CDR1 and CDR2: MGHRA, YSYEKL. The CDR3 DNA reads as TGCGCCAGCAGCCAAGGACAGGGGTTAGTCTATAACTATGGCTACACCTTC. Encoded protein: CASSQGQGLVYNYGYTF.

The V call is TRBV28, the J call TRBJ1-4; 10 bases are a match to TRBD1. In germline, CDR1 is MDHEN, CDR2 SYDVKM. Losses at the gene ends were 5 bases for V and 5 bases for J; bases not matched to a gene: 5. This CDR3 spans 15 amino acids. CDR3 loop: CASSGPGQGNEKLFF. The CDR3 region has the DNA TGTGCCAGCAGTGGGCCGGGACAGGGGAATGAAAAACTGTTTTTT.

This sequence joins TRBV2 and TRBJ2-1, with 9 bases aligning to TRBD2. The CDR3 contains 13 residues. The V and J ends lost 7 bases and 10 bases, in that order; junction bases with no gene match: 8. The V gene's germline CDR1 is SNHLY and CDR2 FYNNEI. CDR3 DNA sequence: TGTGCCAGCACACAGCGGGGGGAGGGGGAGCAGTTCTTC. Translating it yields CASTQRGEGEQFF.